These 25 T cell receptor beta chains share one sample of origin, sequenced in a study of shared clonotypes between healthy human individuals. The data were produced by immunoSEQ multiplex PCR, yet TCRdb's version contains in-frame clones alone and is incomplete. The data show roughly 720,000 clones, 90% seen once. Sequenced material: memory CD8+ T cells from PBMCs. Specified subset: CD45RO+ cells pooled with CCR7-negative TemRA cells. These receptors all stem from a man younger than 35 in good health. Some clones in this sample may be carry-over from other donors' samples.

The genes are TRBV5-6 and TRBJ2-7; 10 nucleotides align to TRBD2. The CDR3 totals 16 residues. Germline trimming cut 5 bases from V and 3 bases from J; bases unmatched to any gene: 11. Germline loops: CDR1 SGHDT, CDR2 YYEEEE. The CDR3 nucleotides are TGTGCCAGCAGAGCTTGGATGGCTAGCGGGAGCTACGAGCAGTACTTC. It specifies CASRAWMASGSYEQYF.

The chain recombines TRBV9 with TRBJ2-1, with no clear D. CDR3 length equals 13 residues. From germline, CDR1 is SGDLS and CDR2 YYNGEE. Trimming left V 4 bases short and J 13 bases short, with 18 bases between. CDR3 protein: CASSPPGSPVQFF. CDR3 DNA sequence: TGTGCCAGCAGCCCCCCCGGGTCCCCGGTTCAGTTCTTC.

This sequence joins TRBV7-9 and TRBJ2-1; TRBD2 agrees at 7 bases. CDR1 is SEHNR, CDR2 FQNEAQ, per germline (reference sequence). With V trimmed by 6 bases and J by 9 bases, 5 bases remained unmatched. This CDR3 contains 12 residues. The CDR3 here is CASRAGLPEQFF. DNA for the CDR3: TGTGCCAGCAGGGCGGGACTACCTGAGCAGTTCTTC.

In DNA, the CDR3 is TGTGCCAGCAGCTTCGACAGGGATCGGGAGCAGTACTTC. Its translation is CASSFDRDREQYF. The V call is TRBV13, the J call TRBJ2-7; 7 bases map to TRBD1. The germline V gene encodes CDR1 PRHDT and CDR2 FYEKMQ (reference sequence). The CDR3 loop spans 13 amino acids. J was trimmed by 7 bases and V by 3 bases; bases with no gene match: 6. The variable domain in full, with the rest retrieved from reference TRBV13 and TRBJ2-7, is AAGVIQSPRHLIKEKRETATLKCYPIPRHDTVYWYQQGPGQDPQFLISFYEKMQSDKGSIPDRFSAQQFSDYHSELNMSSLELGDSALYFCASSFDRDREQYFGPGTRLTVT.

The chain links TRBV4-2 to TRBJ2-7, with 7 bases identical to TRBD2. The CDR3 sequence is 16 residues long. J gave up 5 bases and V 5 bases, and 15 bases lay outside the gene matches. Germline V lookup: CDR1 LGHNA, CDR2 YNFKEQ. This chain's CDR3 is CASSFRAGGRFDEQYF. CDR3 DNA: TGTGCCAGCAGCTTCAGGGCGGGCGGGAGATTCGACGAGCAGTACTTC.

This chain joins TRBV14 and TRBJ1-1; a weak D match, TRBD1 (5 bases). CDR3 length equals 15 residues. CDR1 is SGHDN and CDR2 is FVKESK in the germline V gene. V lost 1 base and J lost 1, with 10 bases in between. In DNA form, the CDR3 reads TGTGCCAGCAGCCAAGCCAGGGTGCAGAACACTGAAGCTTTCTTT. This gives the protein CASSQARVQNTEAFF.

The CDR3 is CASSQVPTSVRYEQYF. CDR3 in DNA: TGTGCCAGCAGCCAAGTCCCGACCTCAGTCAGGTACGAGCAGTACTTC. The chain combines TRBV4-2 with TRBJ2-5; the D is unclear. Gene TRBJ2-7 matches the end of the DNA better, so the J call may be wrong. The CDR3 extends over 16 amino acids. Germline assignment: CDR1 LGHNA and CDR2 YNFKEQ.

On this clone: The same CDR3 is also encoded by other DNA sequences in this sample. The V call is TRBV7-3, the J call TRBJ2-7, with D perhaps matching TRBD2 (6 bases). CDR3 length equals 15 residues. CDR1 and CDR2 (germline): SGHTA, FQGTGA. V was pared by 2 bases and J by 1 base, with 12 bases between. In DNA form, the CDR3 reads TGTGCCAGCAGCTTACTGGCGGGGTCGTCCTACGAGCAGTACTTC. This translates into CASSLLAGSSYEQYF.

This clone has just one count. This rearrangement joins TRBV25-1 to TRBJ2-2, with D hard to call. The CDR3 is made up of 16 amino acids. V dropped 3 bases and J dropped 2 bases, with 13 bases sitting between them. Germline loops: CDR1 MGHDK, CDR2 SYGVNS. CDR3 protein: CASSDPGRVNTGELFF. Written as DNA, the CDR3 is TGTGCCAGCAGTGACCCCGGCCGGGTAAACACCGGGGAGCTGTTTTTT.

The rearrangement joins TRBV7-2 to TRBJ1-2; 8 positions agree with TRBD1. CDR3 length: 15 amino acids. The ends lost 1 base at V and 4 bases at J; junction bases unmatched: 5. Germline V CDR1 and CDR2: SGHTA, FQGNSA. CDR3 region: CASSLEWTGPYGYTF. CDR3 DNA: TGTGCCAGCAGCTTAGAATGGACAGGGCCCTATGGCTACACCTTC.

Only one count was recorded for this clone. This chain connects TRBV10-3 to TRBJ2-2, with 10 bases aligning to TRBD1. The CDR3 runs to 11 residues. V shed 8 bases and J 10 bases; nucleotides not matched to a gene: 1. Germline CDR1 and CDR2: ENHRY and SYGVKD. The CDR3, as DNA: TGTGCCATCGGGACAGGGGAGGAGCTGTTTTTT. Protein sequence: CAIGTGEELFF.

A note on this clone: Other DNA sequences of this sample code for an identical CDR3. The V and J genes are TRBV27 and TRBJ2-7; D unresolved. The ends were cut back, 3 bases at V and 0 bases at J, with 6 bases in the middle. This CDR3 is built from 13 residues. Germline V gene sequence: CDR1 MNHEY, CDR2 SMNVEV (reference sequence). The CDR3 sequence is CASSFGVSYEQYF. The CDR3 DNA follows: TGTGCCAGCAGTTTCGGAGTCTCCTACGAGCAGTACTTC.

This clone has just one count. The chain is built from TRBV4-2 and TRBJ2-7; tentatively, D is TRBD1 (6 bases). The CDR3 extends over 15 amino acids. Looked up from germline, CDR1 is LGHNA and CDR2 is YNFKEQ. Deletions cut 1 base from V and 1 base from J, with 11 bases between. CDR3 nucleotide sequence: TGTGCCAGCAGCCAAGGTACAGGGATTTCCTACGAGCAGTACTTC. Its protein is CASSQGTGISYEQYF.

The table lists this clone with a count of one. This chain uses TRBV7-9 with TRBJ2-2, with 8 bases fitting TRBD1. V shed 4 bases and J 4 bases; nucleotides not matched to a gene: 5. This CDR3 region has 15 residues. CDR1 is SEHNR, CDR2 FQNEAQ, per germline (reference sequence). The CDR3 protein is CASSSGQGGTGELFF. The DNA for the CDR3 is TGTGCCAGCAGCTCTGGACAGGGTGGCACCGGGGAGCTGTTTTTT.

This chain uses TRBV11-2 with TRBJ2-7, with TRBD1 matching 9 bases. Trimming removed 5 bases from V and 4 bases from J; junction bases left unmatched: 6. This CDR3 comprises 14 residues. Per germline, CDR1 SGHAT and CDR2 FQNNGV. The CDR3 region is CASSATGGGYEQYF. The CDR3 nucleotides read TGTGCCAGCAGCGCCACAGGGGGCGGGTACGAGCAGTACTTC.

This clone was observed a few times. This chain uses TRBV7-9 with TRBJ1-2; TRBD1 matches 8 bases. The CDR3 has 15 amino acids. Germline CDR1 reads SEHNR; CDR2 reads FQNEAQ (reference sequence). J was trimmed by 4 bases and V by 5 bases; bases with no gene match: 9. Written as DNA, the CDR3 is TGTGCCAGCAGCGGCCAGGGGGCGAGGAGCTATGGCTACACCTTC. Translating gives CASSGQGARSYGYTF.

This clone was counted only a few times. The chain recombines TRBV29-1 with TRBJ1-1, with D unresolved. The germline V gene encodes CDR1 SQVTM and CDR2 ANQGSEA. The CDR3 loop spans 12 amino acids. The germline V and J ends were trimmed by 7 bases and 1 base, with 10 bases remaining between them. The CDR3 bases are TGCAGCGCCATGTTCGAGAACACTGAAGCTTTCTTT. Translating gives CSAMFENTEAFF.

This chain connects TRBV9 to TRBJ1-2; D not certain. Trimming cost V 3 bases and J 7 bases, with 10 bases left between them. The CDR3 length is 12 residues. Germline values: CDR1 SGDLS, CDR2 YYNGEE. CDR3: CASSARHSGYTF. CDR3 nucleotide sequence: TGTGCCAGCAGCGCTCGGCACTCTGGCTACACCTTC.

This rearrangement joins TRBV19 to TRBJ1-5, with a weak D call TRBD1 (5 bases). V dropped 3 bases and J dropped 6 bases, with 15 bases sitting between them. This CDR3 is built from 15 residues. Germline V gives CDR1 LNHDA, CDR2 SQIVND (reference sequence). The chain's CDR3 is CASSMAPRGSQPQHF. The CDR3 coding sequence is TGTGCCAGTAGTATGGCACCTCGGGGGAGTCAGCCCCAGCATTTT.

V and J are TRBV7-6 and TRBJ1-1; TRBD1 matches 7 bases. Trimming removed 4 bases from V and 7 bases from J; junction bases left unmatched: 3. This CDR3 spans 12 amino acids. Germline V CDR1 and CDR2: SGHVS, FNYEAQ. The chain's CDR3 is CASSSGQVEAFF. For the CDR3, the DNA is TGTGCCAGCAGCTCCGGACAGGTTGAAGCTTTCTTT.

This clone was seen more than once but under ten times. This chain joins TRBV30 and TRBJ1-2; a possible D gene is TRBD1 (5 bases). The CDR3 covers 14 residues. Germline-derived CDR1 and CDR2 are GTSNPN and SVGIG (reference sequence). The V and J ends lost 4 bases and 4 bases respectively, with 16 bases between them. DNA of the CDR3: TGTGCCTGGAACCGATTCAGGGAATTCTATGGCTACACCTTC. The encoded protein is CAWNRFREFYGYTF.

CDR3 coding DNA: TGCAGCGTCGCGGGACTAGCGGGAGACAATGAGCAGTTCTTC. Amino acids: CSVAGLAGDNEQFF. The rearrangement joins TRBV29-1 to TRBJ2-1; 14 bases align to TRBD2. V shed 6 bases and J 5 bases; nucleotides not matched to a gene: 3. Germline CDR1 SQVTM, CDR2 ANQGSEA. The CDR3 covers 14 residues.

This clone has only a few counts. V usage is TRBV28 and J usage is TRBJ1-1; tentative D call: TRBD1 (5 bases). V lost 2 bases and J lost 7, with 11 bases in between. CDR3 size: 13 residues. CDR1 MDHEN and CDR2 SYDVKM come from the germline V gene. CDR3 in DNA: TGTGCCAGCAGTTTACCAGGGTTGTTTGAAGCTTTCTTT. It yields the protein CASSLPGLFEAFF.

This clone was counted between two and nine times. This chain links TRBV2 with TRBJ1-5, with D hard to call. Trimming stripped 0 bases from V and 9 bases from J, with 15 bases between. The germline V gene has CDR1 SNHLY and CDR2 FYNNEI. The CDR3 consists of 15 residues. Written as DNA, the CDR3 is TGTGCCAGCAGTGAAGCGTCCGGGCCCGCGTGGCCCCAGCATTTT. It codes for CASSEASGPAWPQHF.

On this clone itself: Additional DNA sequences in this sample encode the identical CDR3. J is TRBJ2-2 and V is TRBV29-1; D not certain. The CDR3 covers 13 residues. Trimming pared 4 bases from V and 0 bases from J, leaving 6 bases between. The germline V gene encodes CDR1 SQVTM and CDR2 ANQGSEA. CDR3 nucleotides: TGCAGCGTTGCCTTGGCGAACACCGGGGAGCTGTTTTTT. Translated, it gives CSVALANTGELFF.